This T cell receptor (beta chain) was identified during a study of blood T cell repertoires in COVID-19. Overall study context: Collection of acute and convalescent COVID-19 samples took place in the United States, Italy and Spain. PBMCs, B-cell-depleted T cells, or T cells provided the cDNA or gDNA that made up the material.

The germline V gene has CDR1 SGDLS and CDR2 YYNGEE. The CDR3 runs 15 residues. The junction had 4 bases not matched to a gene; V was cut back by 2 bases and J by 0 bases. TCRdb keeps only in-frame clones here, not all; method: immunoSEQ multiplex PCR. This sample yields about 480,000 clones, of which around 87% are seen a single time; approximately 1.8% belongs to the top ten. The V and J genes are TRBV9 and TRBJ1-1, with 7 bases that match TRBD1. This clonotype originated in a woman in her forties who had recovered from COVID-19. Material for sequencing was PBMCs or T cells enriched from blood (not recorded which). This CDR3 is CASSVMGQMNTEAFF. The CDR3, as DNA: TGTGCCAGCAGCGTTATGGGACAGATGAACACTGAAGCTTTCTTT.